This record looks at one TCR beta chain sequence and its context. This clonotype was counted only a few times. The antigen it binds to is not known. Base qualities are not recorded, but no much larger clone differs from it by a single base. CDR1 MNHNS and CDR2 SASEGT were looked up in the germline V gene. Its CDR3 holds 14 amino acids, cysteine through phenylalanine. Left in the record is the CDR3 DNA by itself, 42 bases read in frame from the first base. V is clipped by 8 bases and J by 0 bases, and the sequence between their germline boundaries is 11 bases long. The library came from 5' RACE. The sample was run on an Illumina HiSeq 2000. A universal primer binding site was introduced by template switching, and a unique molecular identifier was present in the final cDNA, enabling accurate counting of TCR cDNA molecules. First-strand cDNA for TCR alpha and beta chains was synthesized from specific primers in the conserved constant-segment region. To control for contamination, every cDNA library carried two barcodes: a SMART-Mk sample barcode plus Illumina barcodes. TruSeq adapter sequences and Illumina sample barcodes were added in two successive PCR steps. The TCR alpha and beta cDNA libraries were sequenced on the Illumina HiSeq platform using custom primers. On the study's bioinformatics: MiGEC processed the raw reads to extract unique molecular identifiers, while MiXCR was used to determine the CDR3 positions. Recombination models were inferred per individual with the repgenHMM and IGoR tools using an EM algorithm. The analysis of shared clonotypes was done with the tcR package in R, with sharing normalized by the product of cloneset sizes. To study raw recombination without the effects of thymic and clonal selection, out-of-frame nonproductive sequences were analyzed. The raw public reads went through TCRdb reprocessing: fastp at Q25, MiXCR clone calling, in-frame beta chains kept. Identical CDR3 proteins give one entry, which carries the most common genes and DNA. The V and J calls come from TCRdb's annotation, not from the publication. The table for this sample lists around 500,000 distinct CDR3 sequences; 12% to 15% of them were counted only once. The top ten clonotypes cover approximately 0.52% of the sample.

The data are from a study of identical twins (dated by TCRdb to about 2016). For the wider study: The study deep-sequenced TCR alpha and beta repertoires from monozygotic twins, unrelated adults of various ages and cord blood to test whether fetal clonotypes persist. Replicate twin experiments were performed at different times using different library preparation protocols to rule out contamination.

Every donor was a healthy Caucasian. Three pairs of female monozygotic twins, all aged 18 to 29 years, made up the twin cohort. Positive isolation kits from Invitrogen were used to isolate CD4+ and CD8+ T cell populations. Overall results and qualifications from the work: Compared with coincidental sharing between unrelated individuals, an excess of low generation-probability sequences was observed among out-of-frame TCR alpha sequences shared between twins. Zero-insertion analyses could be partly confounded by invariant T cells such as MAIT and iNKT, though diverse VJ usage argued against such confounding for most clonotypes. Out-of-frame TCR alpha sharing in monozygotic twins was systematically underestimated by recombination models, whereas sharing between unrelated individuals was in agreement with the recombination models. Excess twin sharing in beta out-of-frame sequences was weaker because fewer shared sequences lowered the signal-to-noise ratio. Because the same donors could not be followed over many years, the conclusions depended on cross-sectional statistical analysis. Fewer insertions were carried by abundant cord blood beta clonotypes, a similar but weaker trend appeared in young adult naive repertoires, and no such trend appeared in memory repertoires.

This sample also appeared in a second study, on yellow fever vaccine responses in identical twins. As the second paper documents: According to the authors, the vaccine-induced T cell response in identical twins seemed to be partly convergent and partly specific to each individual. Focusing on identical twins, the study followed the T cell clones that responded to the vaccine, and did so with precision.

This TCR derives from a woman between 18 and 30 years old in good health. The material sequenced was CD4+ T cells sorted from blood. This chain is built from TRBV6-1 and TRBJ2-4; no D segment can be confidently identified. The sequenced DNA: TGTGCCAGCGGCGCGAACTTAGCCAAAAACATTCAGTACTTC. Its protein is CASGANLAKNIQYF.